This is a list of T cell receptor beta chains from one sample in a study of cytomegalovirus exposure and HLA in healthy donors. Produced via immunoSEQ multiplex PCR; TCRdb's table is partial and in-frame only. The table records tens of thousands of clones, roughly 95% of them present only once. Sequenced material: PBMCs. These receptors were collected from a woman between 18 and 29 years old in good health and CMV-seropositive. CDR3s leave out the opening cysteine and the closing phenylalanine or tryptophan. Fields, in order: CDR3 protein, V gene, CDR3 length, J gene.

CDR3 protein: ASSSSGQGIYGYT
V gene: TRBV11-3
CDR3 length: 13
J gene: TRBJ1-2

CDR3 protein: ASRGPDENYGYT
V gene: TRBV6-5
CDR3 length: 12
J gene: TRBJ1-2

CDR3 protein: ASSTHTGGLKTQY
V gene: TRBV19
CDR3 length: 13
J gene: TRBJ2-5

CDR3 protein: ASSEEAGFIYEQY
V gene: TRBV2
CDR3 length: 13
J gene: TRBJ2-7

CDR3 protein: ASSFAGTGELF
V gene: TRBV5-4
CDR3 length: 11
J gene: TRBJ2-2

CDR3 protein: ASSIYRLAPYNEQF
V gene: TRBV19
CDR3 length: 14
J gene: TRBJ2-1

CDR3 protein: ASSYLKGQGDEQF
V gene: TRBV28
CDR3 length: 13
J gene: TRBJ2-1

CDR3 protein: ASSLGRVVGELF
V gene: TRBV27
CDR3 length: 12
J gene: TRBJ2-2

CDR3 protein: ASSYLSHLQARQETQY
V gene: TRBV14
CDR3 length: 16
J gene: TRBJ2-5

CDR3 protein: ASSEWGLNTEAF
V gene: TRBV25-1
CDR3 length: 12
J gene: TRBJ1-1

CDR3 protein: ASSFEAGTYEQY
V gene: TRBV28
CDR3 length: 12
J gene: TRBJ2-7

CDR3 protein: ASSLELAGSTGELF
V gene: TRBV5-1
CDR3 length: 14
J gene: TRBJ2-2

CDR3 protein: ASSRGDTQY
V gene: TRBV6-5
CDR3 length: 9
J gene: TRBJ2-3

CDR3 protein: ASSLSSHTGEYSYEQY
V gene: TRBV28
CDR3 length: 16
J gene: TRBJ2-7

CDR3 protein: ASSQDRRGSEAF
V gene: TRBV4-3
CDR3 length: 12
J gene: TRBJ1-1

CDR3 protein: ASSPTGQIAKNIQY
V gene: TRBV18
CDR3 length: 14
J gene: TRBJ2-4

CDR3 protein: ASSPLSTDTQY
V gene: TRBV7-2
CDR3 length: 11
J gene: TRBJ2-3

CDR3 protein: ASSQDPMVSGELF
V gene: TRBV4-2
CDR3 length: 13
J gene: TRBJ2-2

CDR3 protein: ASSQDKGLALFGELF
V gene: TRBV4-2
CDR3 length: 15
J gene: TRBJ2-2

CDR3 protein: ASSSPGETQY
V gene: TRBV5-4
CDR3 length: 10
J gene: TRBJ2-5

CDR3 protein: ASSLDTQGASEKLF
V gene: TRBV5-4
CDR3 length: 14
J gene: TRBJ1-4

CDR3 protein: ASSLGGETALYEQY
V gene: TRBV7-6
CDR3 length: 14
J gene: TRBJ2-7

CDR3 protein: ASSFYPTGGGEKLF
V gene: TRBV28
CDR3 length: 14
J gene: TRBJ1-4

CDR3 protein: ASSSGPQGYEQY
V gene: TRBV5-5
CDR3 length: 12
J gene: TRBJ2-7

CDR3 protein: AWSEDRVGQPQH
V gene: TRBV30
CDR3 length: 12
J gene: TRBJ1-5

CDR3 protein: ASSPNPGRRGRLNTEAF
V gene: TRBV14
CDR3 length: 17
J gene: TRBJ1-1

CDR3 protein: ASSATGASSYEQY
V gene: TRBV6-5
CDR3 length: 13
J gene: TRBJ2-7

CDR3 protein: ASSQTGASTDTQY
V gene: TRBV7-9
CDR3 length: 13
J gene: TRBJ2-3

CDR3 protein: ASSLKGLAFKQY
V gene: TRBV7-9
CDR3 length: 12
J gene: TRBJ2-7

CDR3 protein: ASRPGLAENWGEQY
V gene: TRBV2
CDR3 length: 14
J gene: TRBJ2-7

CDR3 protein: ASSFQVTQY
V gene: TRBV28
CDR3 length: 9
J gene: TRBJ2-5

CDR3 protein: AWSVGRGSEAF
V gene: TRBV30
CDR3 length: 11
J gene: TRBJ1-1

CDR3 protein: ASGQPEY
V gene: TRBV27
CDR3 length: 7
J gene: TRBJ2-3

CDR3 protein: ASSLDGVSNQPQH
V gene: TRBV7-8
CDR3 length: 13
J gene: TRBJ1-5

CDR3 protein: ASSGGSGLRDTQY
V gene: TRBV5-1
CDR3 length: 13
J gene: TRBJ2-3

CDR3 protein: ASRPVAGLTDTQY
V gene: TRBV28
CDR3 length: 13
J gene: TRBJ2-3

CDR3 protein: ASSYIAGGQETQY
V gene: TRBV27
CDR3 length: 13
J gene: TRBJ2-5

CDR3 protein: ASSSTDRLAGTNSYEQY
V gene: TRBV5-1
CDR3 length: 17
J gene: TRBJ2-7

CDR3 protein: ASSYGTGGLGNEQF
V gene: TRBV9
CDR3 length: 14
J gene: TRBJ2-1

CDR3 protein: ASSPSGPLPYEQY
V gene: TRBV6-5
CDR3 length: 13
J gene: TRBJ2-7

CDR3 protein: ASSLSWREGVQETQY
V gene: TRBV27
CDR3 length: 15
J gene: TRBJ2-5

CDR3 protein: ASSQAGGQLDNEQF
V gene: TRBV4-1
CDR3 length: 14
J gene: TRBJ2-1

CDR3 protein: ASSQELALPSTDTQY
V gene: TRBV4-3
CDR3 length: 15
J gene: TRBJ2-3

CDR3 protein: ASSLMLAGTAYEQY
V gene: TRBV5-6
CDR3 length: 14
J gene: TRBJ2-7

CDR3 protein: ASGGEKLAGTTGELF
V gene: TRBV19
CDR3 length: 15
J gene: TRBJ2-2

CDR3 protein: ASTQETQY
V gene: TRBV27
CDR3 length: 8
J gene: TRBJ2-5

CDR3 protein: ALSTDTQY
V gene: TRBV27
CDR3 length: 8
J gene: TRBJ2-3

CDR3 protein: SVSITGGYSGELF
V gene: TRBV29-1
CDR3 length: 13
J gene: TRBJ2-2

CDR3 protein: SFTGNTPEAF
V gene: TRBV29-1
CDR3 length: 10
J gene: TRBJ1-1

CDR3 protein: ASSSGTGWMSNQPQH
V gene: TRBV7-9
CDR3 length: 15
J gene: TRBJ1-5

CDR3 protein: ASSSQGVRGTEAF
V gene: TRBV28
CDR3 length: 13
J gene: TRBJ1-1

CDR3 protein: ASSGDRARENEQF
V gene: TRBV6-1
CDR3 length: 13
J gene: TRBJ2-1

CDR3 protein: ASSPPLGQGDRYEQY
V gene: TRBV28
CDR3 length: 15
J gene: TRBJ2-7

CDR3 protein: ASTPRGATGSDEQY
V gene: TRBV2
CDR3 length: 14
J gene: TRBJ2-7

CDR3 protein: ASSETGRPAVGYT
V gene: TRBV6-1
CDR3 length: 13
J gene: TRBJ1-2

CDR3 protein: AWSVRDRGWTEAF
V gene: TRBV30
CDR3 length: 13
J gene: TRBJ1-1

CDR3 protein: ASSRATYEQY
V gene: TRBV14
CDR3 length: 10
J gene: TRBJ2-7